Following are 11 T cell receptor beta chains from one sample sequenced in a study of molecular identifiers for immune sequencing clone quantification. TCRdb re-called the PCR reads with MiXCR, one entry per CDR3 protein. Here the sample spans some 91,000 distinct CDR3 sequences, less than 25% being singletons. The sample was naive CD8+ T cells from blood, with Jurkat cell RNA spiked in. The subset here: FACS-sorted CD8+CD4-CCR7+CD45RA+ naive T cells. These receptors originate from a human donor in good health. Some libraries in this study had Jurkat cell RNA spiked in.

This clonotype was picked up a small number of times. This CDR3 reads CASSPTGTPNTDTQYF. DNA for the CDR3: TGTGCCAGCAGCCCAACCGGGACCCCAAACACAGATACGCAGTATTTT. This chain uses TRBV9 with TRBJ2-3; D may match TRBD1 or TRBD2 (5 bases each). This CDR3 has 16 residues. With 4 bases removed from V and 2 bases from J, the gap between germline ends came to 17 bases. Germline values: CDR1 SGDLS, CDR2 YYNGEE.

This clonotype was detected many times. This rearrangement joins TRBV7-8 to TRBJ1-5; 7 nucleotides line up with TRBD1. Per the germline V gene, CDR1 is SGHVS and CDR2 is FQNEAQ. Trimming removed 1 base from V and 0 bases from J; junction bases left unmatched: 15. The CDR3 consists of 20 residues. CDR3: CASSLELEGDSSYSNQPQHF. The CDR3 DNA sequence: TGTGCCAGCAGCTTAGAGTTGGAGGGGGACAGCAGCTATAGCAATCAGCCCCAGCATTTT.

Many counts were recorded for this clonotype. CDR3 coding DNA: TGTGCCAGCAGCTCTAGTCCGGGCGAGCAGTACTTC. Translating it yields CASSSSPGEQYF. The chain combines TRBV5-4 with TRBJ2-7, with D unresolved. V was clipped by 3 bases and J by 6 bases, with 10 bases between them. CDR1 SGHNT and CDR2 YYREEE come from the germline V gene (reference sequence). The CDR3 runs to 12 residues. Supplemented by reference TRBV5-4 and TRBJ2-7, the full variable domain reads ETGVTQSPTHLIKTRGQQVTLRCSSQSGHNTVSWYQQALGQGPQFIFQYYREEENGRGNFPPRFSGLQFPNYSSELNVNALELDDSALYLCASSSSPGEQYFGPGTRLTVT.

On this clonotype: This could be a read error, since a much larger clone is one nucleotide away. The gene calls are TRBV12-3 or TRBV12-4 and TRBJ2-5, with TRBD1 as a possible D gene (5 bases). This CDR3 spans 15 amino acids. CDR3 nucleotides: TGTGCCAGCAGTTTAGAGCTGGCAGGGCAAGAGACCCCGTACTTC. It is translated as CASSLELAGQETPYF.

Remarks on this clonotype: A much larger clone lies one base from this, so it may be a read error. The CDR3 DNA reads TGTGCCAGCAGCTTAGGGCCCGGGCCCAACAGGGGAAACACCATATATTTT. Residues: CASSLGPGPNRGNTIYF. This chain uses TRBV7-9 with TRBJ1-3; maybe TRBD1 (5 bases). Per the germline V gene, CDR1 is SEHNR and CDR2 is FQNEAQ (reference sequence). The CDR3 totals 17 residues. V was trimmed by 1 base and J by 4 bases, leaving 17 bases between them.

This clonotype was observed a handful of times. The chain has TRBV7-9 and TRBJ2-1; D perhaps matches TRBD2 (6 bases). With 5 bases removed from V and 8 bases from J, the gap between germline ends came to 19 bases. The CDR3 has 15 residues. The germline CDR1 and CDR2 sequences are SEHNR and FQNEAQ (reference sequence). The CDR3 sequence is CASSPPGLSSDEQFF. The DNA of the CDR3 is TGTGCCAGCAGCCCTCCGGGACTTTCCAGCGATGAGCAGTTCTTC.

A remark on this clonotype: A much larger clone is a single base away; this may be a read error. The chain uses TRBV19 and TRBJ2-3; no firm D call. The germline V gene encodes CDR1 LNHDA and CDR2 SQIVND (reference sequence). This CDR3 is 16 amino acids long. Between the trimmed V and J ends, which lost 3 bases and 8 bases, there was a span of 21 bases. This CDR3 is CASSISGGNPRGTQYF. The DNA for the CDR3 is TGTGCCAGTAGTATCTCGGGCGGCAACCCCAGAGGTACGCAGTATTTT. The full variable domain, rest sourced from reference TRBV19 and TRBJ2-3, is DGGITQSPKYLFRKEGQNVTLSCEQNLNHDAMYWYRQDPGQGLRLIYYSQIVNDFQKGDIAEGYSVSREKKESFPLTVTSAQKNPTAFYLCASSISGGNPRGTQYFGPGTRLTVL.

The chain joins TRBV5-1 to TRBJ2-7, with D unresolved. The CDR3 spans 16 residues. Germline V CDR1 and CDR2: SGHRS, YFSETQ. The V end lost 0 bases, the J end lost 2 bases, and 15 bases lay between the germline ends. CDR3 amino acids: CASSLDKTIITYEQYF. Here the CDR3 DNA reads TGCGCCAGCAGCTTGGACAAAACAATAATAACCTACGAGCAGTACTTC.

This clonotype was counted many times. The chain has TRBV13 and TRBJ2-3; D possibly matches TRBD1 or TRBD2 (5 bases each). CDR1 is PRHDT and CDR2 is FYEKMQ in the germline V gene (reference sequence). The CDR3 runs to 15 residues. V lost 5 bases and J 2 bases, leaving 14 bases between the germline ends. The CDR3 spells CASSPLTGTTDTQYF. CDR3 sequence (DNA): TGTGCCAGCAGCCCCCTAACGGGGACCACAGATACGCAGTATTTT.

This chain links TRBV20-1 with TRBJ2-1; D possibly matches TRBD1 or TRBD2 (5 bases each). Trimming took 5 bases from V and 3 from J, leaving 11 bases between them. The CDR3 runs 13 residues. CDR1 is DFQATT, CDR2 SNEGSKA, per germline (reference sequence). The CDR3 DNA reads TGCAGTGCTGGGGACGGGGTCTACAATGAGCAGTTCTTC. Translated: CSAGDGVYNEQFF.

This clonotype was seen ten or more times. The chain carries TRBV5-1 and TRBJ2-3; unclear D gene. The CDR3 extends over 12 amino acids. V lost 3 bases and J lost 11, with 13 bases in between. The germline gives CDR1 SGHRS, CDR2 YFSETQ. The CDR3 reads CASSWTDFEQYF. Written as DNA, the CDR3 is TGCGCCAGCAGCTGGACGGATTTTGAGCAGTATTTT.